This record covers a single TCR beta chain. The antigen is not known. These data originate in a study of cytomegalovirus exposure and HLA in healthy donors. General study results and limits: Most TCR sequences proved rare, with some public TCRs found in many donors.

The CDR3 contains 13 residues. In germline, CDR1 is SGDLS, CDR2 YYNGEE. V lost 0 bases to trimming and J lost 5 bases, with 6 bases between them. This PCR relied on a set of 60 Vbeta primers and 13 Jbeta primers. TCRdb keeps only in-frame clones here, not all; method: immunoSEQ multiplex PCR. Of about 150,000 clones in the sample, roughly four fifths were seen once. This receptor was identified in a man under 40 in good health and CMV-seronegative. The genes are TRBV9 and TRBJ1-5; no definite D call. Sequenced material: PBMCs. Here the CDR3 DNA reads TGTGCCAGCAGCGTAGGGCCAGATCAGCCCCAGCATTTT. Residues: CASSVGPDQPQHF.